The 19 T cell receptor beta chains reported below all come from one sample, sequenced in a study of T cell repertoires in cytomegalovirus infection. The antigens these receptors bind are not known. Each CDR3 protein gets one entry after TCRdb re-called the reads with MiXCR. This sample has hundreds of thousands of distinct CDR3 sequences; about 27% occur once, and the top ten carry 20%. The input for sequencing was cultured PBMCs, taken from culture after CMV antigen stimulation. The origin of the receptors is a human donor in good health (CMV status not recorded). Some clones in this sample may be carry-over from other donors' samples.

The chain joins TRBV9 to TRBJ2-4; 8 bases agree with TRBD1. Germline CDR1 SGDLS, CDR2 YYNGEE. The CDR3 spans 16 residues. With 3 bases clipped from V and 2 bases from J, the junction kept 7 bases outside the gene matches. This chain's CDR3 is CASSARTGGPKNIQYF. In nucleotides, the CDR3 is TGTGCCAGCAGCGCCCGAACAGGGGGGCCCAAAAACATTCAGTACTTC.

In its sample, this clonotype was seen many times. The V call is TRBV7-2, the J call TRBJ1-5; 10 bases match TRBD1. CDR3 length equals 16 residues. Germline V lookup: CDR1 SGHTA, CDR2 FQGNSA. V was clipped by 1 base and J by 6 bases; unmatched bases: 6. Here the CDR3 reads CASSLVRTGGVQPQHF. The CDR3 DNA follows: TGTGCCAGCAGCTTAGTCAGGACAGGGGGAGTTCAGCCCCAGCATTTT.

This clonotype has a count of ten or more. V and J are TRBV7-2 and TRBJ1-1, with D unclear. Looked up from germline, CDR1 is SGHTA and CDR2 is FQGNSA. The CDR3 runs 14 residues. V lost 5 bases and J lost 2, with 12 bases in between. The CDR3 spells CASSLATSNTEAFF. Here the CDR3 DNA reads TGTGCCAGCAGCCTTGCGACATCTAACACTGAAGCTTTCTTT.

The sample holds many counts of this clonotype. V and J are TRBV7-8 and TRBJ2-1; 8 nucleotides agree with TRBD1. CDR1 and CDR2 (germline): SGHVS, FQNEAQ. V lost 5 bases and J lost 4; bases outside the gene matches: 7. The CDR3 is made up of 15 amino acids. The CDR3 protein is CASSMGQALYNEQFF. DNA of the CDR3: TGTGCCAGCAGCATGGGACAGGCCCTATACAATGAGCAGTTCTTC.

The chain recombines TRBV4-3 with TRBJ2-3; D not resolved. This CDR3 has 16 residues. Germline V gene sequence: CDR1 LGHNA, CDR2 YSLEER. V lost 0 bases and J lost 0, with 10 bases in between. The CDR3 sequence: CASSQDSVESTDTQYF. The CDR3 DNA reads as TGCGCCAGCAGCCAAGATTCGGTGGAGAGCACAGATACGCAGTATTTT.

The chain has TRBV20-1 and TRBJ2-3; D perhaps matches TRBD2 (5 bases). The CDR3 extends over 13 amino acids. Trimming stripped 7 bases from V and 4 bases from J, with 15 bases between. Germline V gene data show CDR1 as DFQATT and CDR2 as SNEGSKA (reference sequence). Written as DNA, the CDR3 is TGCAGTGGCCTTGGGAGCGTTGCAGATACGCAGTATTTT. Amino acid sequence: CSGLGSVADTQYF.

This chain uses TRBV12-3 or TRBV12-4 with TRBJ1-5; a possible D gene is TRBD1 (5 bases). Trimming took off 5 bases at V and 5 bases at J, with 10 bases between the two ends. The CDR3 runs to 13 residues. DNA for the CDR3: TGTGCCAGCAGTCCGGGGGTCTATCAGCCCCAGCATTTT. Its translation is CASSPGVYQPQHF.

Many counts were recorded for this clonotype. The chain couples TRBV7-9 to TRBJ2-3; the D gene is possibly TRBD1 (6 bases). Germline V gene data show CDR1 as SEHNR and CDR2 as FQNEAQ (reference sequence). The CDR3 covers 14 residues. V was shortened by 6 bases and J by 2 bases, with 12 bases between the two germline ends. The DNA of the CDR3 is TGTGCCAGCAGAACCGGGACACCCACAGATACGCAGTATTTT. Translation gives CASRTGTPTDTQYF. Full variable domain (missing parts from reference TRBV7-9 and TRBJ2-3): DTGVSQNPRHKITKRGQNVTFRCDPISEHNRLYWYRQTLGQGPEFLTYFQNEAQLEKSRLLSDRFSAERPKGSFSTLEIQRTEQGDSAMYLCASRTGTPTDTQYFGPGTRLTVL.

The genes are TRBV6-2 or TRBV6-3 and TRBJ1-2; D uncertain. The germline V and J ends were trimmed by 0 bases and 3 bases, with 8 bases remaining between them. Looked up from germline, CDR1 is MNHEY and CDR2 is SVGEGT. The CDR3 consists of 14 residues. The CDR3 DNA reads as TGTGCCAGCAGTTACTCCGAGAAATACTATGGCTACACCTTC. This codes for CASSYSEKYYGYTF.

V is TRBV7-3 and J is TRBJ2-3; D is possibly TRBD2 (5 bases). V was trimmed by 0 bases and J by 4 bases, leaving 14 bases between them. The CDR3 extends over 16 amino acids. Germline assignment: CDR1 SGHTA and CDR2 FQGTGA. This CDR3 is CASSLTAPLAADTQYF. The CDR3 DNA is TGTGCCAGCAGCTTAACGGCCCCCCTAGCTGCAGATACGCAGTATTTT. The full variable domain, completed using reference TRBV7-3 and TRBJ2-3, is GAGVSQTPSNKVTEKGKYVELRCDPISGHTALYWYRQSLGQGPEFLIYFQGTGAADDSGLPNDRFFAVRPEGSVSTLKIQRTERGDSAVYLCASSLTAPLAADTQYFGPGTRLTVL.

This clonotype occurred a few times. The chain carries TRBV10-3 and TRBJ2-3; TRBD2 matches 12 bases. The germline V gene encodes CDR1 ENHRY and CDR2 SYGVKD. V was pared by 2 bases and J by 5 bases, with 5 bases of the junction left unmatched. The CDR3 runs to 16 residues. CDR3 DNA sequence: TGTGCCATCAGTGAGCCGACTAGCGGGAGTATAGATACGCAGTATTTT. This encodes CAISEPTSGSIDTQYF.

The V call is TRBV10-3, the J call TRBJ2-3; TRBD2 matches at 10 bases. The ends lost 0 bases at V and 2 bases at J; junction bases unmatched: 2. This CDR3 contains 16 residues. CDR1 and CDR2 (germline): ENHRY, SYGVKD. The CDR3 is CAISESAGGPTDTQYF. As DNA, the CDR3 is TGTGCCATCAGTGAGTCAGCGGGAGGGCCCACAGATACGCAGTATTTT.

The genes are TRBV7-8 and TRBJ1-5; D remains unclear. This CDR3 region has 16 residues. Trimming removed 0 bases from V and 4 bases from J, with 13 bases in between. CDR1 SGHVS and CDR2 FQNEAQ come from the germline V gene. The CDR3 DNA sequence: TGTGCCAGCAGCTTAGCGATGGCGACCGATAATCAGCCCCAGCATTTT. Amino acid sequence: CASSLAMATDNQPQHF.

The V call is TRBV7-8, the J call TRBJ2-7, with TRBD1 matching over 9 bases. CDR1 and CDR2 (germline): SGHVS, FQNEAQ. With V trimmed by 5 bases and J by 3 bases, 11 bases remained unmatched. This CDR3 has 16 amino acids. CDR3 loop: CASSTNTGGPHYEQYF. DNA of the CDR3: TGTGCCAGCAGCACAAATACAGGGGGCCCCCACTACGAGCAGTACTTC.

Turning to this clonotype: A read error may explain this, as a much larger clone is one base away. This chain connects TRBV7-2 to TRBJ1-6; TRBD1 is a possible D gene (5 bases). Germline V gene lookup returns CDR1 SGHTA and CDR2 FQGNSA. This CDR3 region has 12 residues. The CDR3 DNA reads TGTTCCAGCAGCTTGACAGCTTCACCCCTCCACTTT. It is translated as CSSSLTASPLHF.

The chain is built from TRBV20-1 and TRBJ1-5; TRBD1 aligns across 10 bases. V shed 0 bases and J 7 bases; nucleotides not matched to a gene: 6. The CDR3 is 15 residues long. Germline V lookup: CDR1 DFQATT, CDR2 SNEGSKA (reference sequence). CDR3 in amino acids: CSAREWGDRGQPQHF. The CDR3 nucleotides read TGCAGTGCTAGAGAGTGGGGGGACAGGGGACAGCCCCAGCATTTT.

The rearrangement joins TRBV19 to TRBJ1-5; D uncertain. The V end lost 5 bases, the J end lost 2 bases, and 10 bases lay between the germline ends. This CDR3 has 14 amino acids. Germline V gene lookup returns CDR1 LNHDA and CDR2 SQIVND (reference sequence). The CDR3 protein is CASSVNLGNQPQHF. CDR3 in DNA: TGTGCCAGTAGTGTGAACCTCGGCAATCAGCCCCAGCATTTT.

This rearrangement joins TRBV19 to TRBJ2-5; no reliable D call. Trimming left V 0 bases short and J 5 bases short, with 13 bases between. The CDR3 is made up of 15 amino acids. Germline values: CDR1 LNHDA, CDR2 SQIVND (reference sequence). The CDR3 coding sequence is TGTGCCAGTAGTATAGATCGGGCAGGCGAGGAGACCCAGTACTTC. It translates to CASSIDRAGEETQYF.

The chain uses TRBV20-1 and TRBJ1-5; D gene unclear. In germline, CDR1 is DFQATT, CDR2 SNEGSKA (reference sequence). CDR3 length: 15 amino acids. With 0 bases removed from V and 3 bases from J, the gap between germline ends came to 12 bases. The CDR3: CSARDEERANQPQHF. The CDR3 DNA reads TGCAGTGCTAGAGATGAGGAGAGGGCCAATCAGCCCCAGCATTTT.